The entry below gives a single T cell receptor (beta chain) sequence along with its context. The antigen is undetermined. The data belong to a study of T cell responses to AZD1222 COVID-19 vaccine. Looking at the study overall: Analysis merged second doses at about 4 or about 12 weeks.

Sequencing used immunoSEQ multiplex PCR; TCRdb keeps in-frame clones, though not all of them. This sample yields some 82,000 clones, of which 85% to 90% are seen a single time; 5% to 6% belongs to the top ten. The trim removed 6 bases at V and 1 base at J, leaving 3 bases unmatched. Germline V lookup: CDR1 MDHEN, CDR2 SYDVKM. The CDR3 loop spans 14 amino acids. General study points: Regions 160-218 and 743-854 dominated among vaccine-associated CD4 TCRs spanning spike. Just five or six AZD1222 recipients were seropositive at baseline.

This clonotype was obtained from an adult in good health. Specimen: peripheral blood, collected on day 0 of AZD1222 vaccination. The chain uses TRBV28 and TRBJ2-1; 7 nucleotides line up with TRBD1. The CDR3 DNA reads TGTGCCAGCAGAGACAGGGCATCCTACAATGAGCAGTTCTTC. This encodes CASRDRASYNEQFF.